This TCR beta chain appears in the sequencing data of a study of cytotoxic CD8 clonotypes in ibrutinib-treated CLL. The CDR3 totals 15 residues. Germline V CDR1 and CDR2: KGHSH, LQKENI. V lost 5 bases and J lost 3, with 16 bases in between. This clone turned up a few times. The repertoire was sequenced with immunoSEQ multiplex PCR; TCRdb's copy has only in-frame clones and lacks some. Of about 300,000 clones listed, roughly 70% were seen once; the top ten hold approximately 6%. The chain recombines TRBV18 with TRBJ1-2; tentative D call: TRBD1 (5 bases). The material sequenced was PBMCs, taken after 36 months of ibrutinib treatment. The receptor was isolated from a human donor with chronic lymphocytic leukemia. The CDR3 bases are TGTGCCAGCTCAATCGGGACTCCGGGGGACTATGGCTACACCTTC. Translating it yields CASSIGTPGDYGYTF.